One and the same sample provided the 11 T cell receptor beta chains below, sequenced in a study of CD8 T cells in Susac syndrome. With random hexamers, 0.5 to 1 ug RNA was reverse transcribed. TCRdb used MiXCR to reprocess the immunoSEQ multiplex PCR reads, holding one entry per CDR3 protein. The sample lists roughly 190,000 distinct CDR3 sequences; 85% to 95% were seen once. Sequencing used CD8+ T cells from PBMCs. The origin of the receptors is a human donor with Susac syndrome.

The chain joins TRBV11-2 to TRBJ2-7, with 7 bases that match TRBD1. Germline CDR1 SGHAT, CDR2 FQNNGV. The junction had 7 bases not matched to a gene; V was cut back by 0 bases and J by 2 bases. CDR3 size: 16 residues. CDR3 sequence: CASSLDVNRGTYEQYF. DNA for the CDR3: TGTGCCAGCAGCTTAGATGTGAACAGGGGTACCTACGAGCAGTACTTC. The full variable domain, in which reference TRBV11-2 and TRBJ2-7 provide the parts outside the CDR3, is EAGVAQSPRYKIIEKRQSVAFWCNPISGHATLYWYQQILGQGPKLLIQFQNNGVVDDSQLPKDRFSAERLKGVDSTLKIQPAKLEDSAVYLCASSLDVNRGTYEQYFGPGTRLTVT.

V and J are TRBV5-1 and TRBJ2-2; D not certain. Germline assignment: CDR1 SGHRS and CDR2 YFSETQ. The length of the CDR3 is 13 residues. With 4 bases removed from V and 3 bases from J, the gap between germline ends came to 7 bases. This CDR3 is CASSLPDTGELFF. The CDR3 DNA reads as TGCGCCAGCAGCCTCCCCGACACCGGGGAGCTGTTTTTT.

The chain couples TRBV4-1 to TRBJ2-7; 8 bases match TRBD1. The CDR3 is 18 amino acids. Germline V gene lookup returns CDR1 MGHRA and CDR2 YSYEKL. V lost 2 bases and J lost 0; bases outside the gene matches: 12. The CDR3 coding sequence is TGCGCCAGCAGCCAAACTCCCCCAACAGGGGGGAACTCCTACGAGCAGTACTTC. Its translation: CASSQTPPTGGNSYEQYF.

This chain connects TRBV29-1 to TRBJ1-2, with D unclear. The CDR3 loop spans 15 amino acids. The V and J ends lost 2 bases and 0 bases respectively, with 13 bases between them. The V gene's germline CDR1 is SQVTM and CDR2 ANQGSEA. CDR3 in DNA: TGCAGCGTTGAAATCGTGGAAAGAACTAACTATGGCTACACCTTC. Translating gives CSVEIVERTNYGYTF.

This chain joins TRBV27 and TRBJ2-7; TRBD1 might be the D (6 bases). The CDR3 totals 15 residues. Per the germline V gene, CDR1 is MNHEY and CDR2 is SMNVEV (reference sequence). The germline V and J ends were trimmed by 5 bases and 3 bases, with 17 bases remaining between them. The chain's CDR3 is CASSDSAGVGYEQYF. In nucleotides, the CDR3 is TGTGCCAGCAGTGATTCCGCAGGGGTTGGCTACGAGCAGTACTTC.

This rearrangement joins TRBV5-1 to TRBJ2-1; 12 bases map to TRBD2. The V gene end was trimmed by 1 base and the J gene end by 7 bases; junction bases not matched to a gene: 0. The length of the CDR3 is 14 residues. Germline V CDR1 and CDR2: SGHRS, YFSETQ. CDR3 DNA: TGCGCCAGCAGCTTGACTAGCGGGGGGAATGAGCAGTTCTTC. As protein: CASSLTSGGNEQFF. Full variable domain (remainder filled in from reference TRBV5-1 and TRBJ2-1): KAGVTQTPRYLIKTRGQQVTLSCSPISGHRSVSWYQQTPGQGLQFLFEYFSETQRNKGNFPGRFSGRQFSNSRSEMNVSTLELGDSALYLCASSLTSGGNEQFFGPGTRLTVL.

This chain connects TRBV12-3 or TRBV12-4 to TRBJ1-2; TRBD1 aligns across 7 bases. V dropped 6 bases and J dropped 8; count of bases not matched to a gene: 9. This CDR3 spans 13 amino acids. CDR3: CASSSTGLGGYTF. DNA of the CDR3: TGTGCCAGCAGCTCGACAGGGCTTGGAGGCTACACCTTC.

This clonotype was detected once. The chain recombines TRBV5-1 with TRBJ2-5; 13 nucleotides line up with TRBD2. The germline V gene encodes CDR1 SGHRS and CDR2 YFSETQ. Trimming took 4 bases from V and 5 from J; bases not matched to a gene: 5. CDR3 length equals 15 residues. The chain's CDR3 is CASSVGLAGEETQYF. As DNA, the CDR3 is TGCGCCAGCAGCGTCGGACTAGCGGGAGAGGAGACCCAGTACTTC.

This clonotype was detected only once. The chain employs TRBV20-1 and TRBJ2-5, with TRBD2 matching 10 bases. V lost 1 base, J lost 1 base, and 9 bases stayed unmatched. Germline V lookup: CDR1 DFQATT, CDR2 SNEGSKA (reference sequence). This CDR3 has 17 amino acids. CDR3 loop: CSARAGGGLAAQETQYF. The CDR3 DNA reads as TGCAGTGCTAGAGCCGGGGGCGGACTAGCGGCCCAAGAGACCCAGTACTTC.

The chain employs TRBV5-1 and TRBJ2-7, with D perhaps matching TRBD1 or TRBD2 (5 bases each). Trimming cost V 2 bases and J 2 bases, with 20 bases left between them. The CDR3 spans 17 residues. CDR1 and CDR2 (germline): SGHRS, YFSETQ. The CDR3 sequence is CASSFGTTGLSTYEQYF. For the CDR3, the DNA is TGCGCCAGCAGCTTCGGGACCACTGGACTGTCTACCTACGAGCAGTACTTC.

This chain connects TRBV9 to TRBJ2-3; possible D gene TRBD1, 6 bases. Germline CDR1 and CDR2: SGDLS and YYNGEE. CDR3 size: 16 residues. V was shortened by 0 bases and J by 0 bases, with 11 bases between the two germline ends. The CDR3 spells CASSVARGGSTDTQYF. In DNA, the CDR3 is TGTGCCAGCAGCGTAGCCAGGGGCGGGAGCACAGATACGCAGTATTTT. Filled out from reference TRBV9 and TRBJ2-3, the complete variable domain reads DSGVTQTPKHLITATGQRVTLRCSPRSGDLSVYWYQQSLDQGLQFLIQYYNGEERAKGNILERFSAQQFPDLHSELNLSSLELGDSALYFCASSVARGGSTDTQYFGPGTRLTVL.